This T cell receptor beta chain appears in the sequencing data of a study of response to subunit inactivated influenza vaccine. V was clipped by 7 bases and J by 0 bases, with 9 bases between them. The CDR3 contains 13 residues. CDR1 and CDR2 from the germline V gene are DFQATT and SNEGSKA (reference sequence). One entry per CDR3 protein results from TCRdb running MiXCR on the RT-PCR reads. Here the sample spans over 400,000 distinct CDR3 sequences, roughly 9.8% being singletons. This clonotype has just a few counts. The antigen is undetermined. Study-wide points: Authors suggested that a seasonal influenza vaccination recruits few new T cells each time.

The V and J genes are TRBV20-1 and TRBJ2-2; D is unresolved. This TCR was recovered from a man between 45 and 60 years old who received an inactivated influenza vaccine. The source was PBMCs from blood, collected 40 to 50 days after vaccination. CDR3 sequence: CSVTASNTGELFF. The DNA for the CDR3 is TGCAGTGTCACAGCATCGAACACCGGGGAGCTGTTTTTT.